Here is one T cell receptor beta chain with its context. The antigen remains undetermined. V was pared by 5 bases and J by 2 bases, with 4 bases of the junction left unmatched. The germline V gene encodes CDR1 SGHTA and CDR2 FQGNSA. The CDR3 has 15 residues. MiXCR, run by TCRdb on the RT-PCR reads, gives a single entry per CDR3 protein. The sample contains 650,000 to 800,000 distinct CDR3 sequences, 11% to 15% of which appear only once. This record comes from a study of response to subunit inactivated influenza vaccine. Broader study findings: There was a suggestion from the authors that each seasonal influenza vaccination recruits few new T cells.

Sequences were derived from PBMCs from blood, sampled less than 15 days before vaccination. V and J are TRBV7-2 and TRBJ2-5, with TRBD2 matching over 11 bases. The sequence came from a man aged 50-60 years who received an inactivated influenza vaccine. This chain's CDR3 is CASSAIAGGQETQYF. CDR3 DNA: TGTGCCAGCAGCGCAATAGCGGGGGGGCAAGAGACCCAGTACTTC.